One and the same sample provided the 2 T cell receptor beta chains below, sequenced in a study of blood T cell repertoires in COVID-19. Repertoires were generated with immunoSEQ multiplex PCR, while TCRdb's copy carries only in-frame clones and drops some. The data contain around 130,000 clones, roughly 84% of them singletons. The sequenced sample consisted of peripheral blood. The receptors stem from a man in his 60s with acute or convalescent COVID-19.

As to this clone: This may come from a read error, since a much larger clone is one base off. The chain joins TRBV5-4 to TRBJ1-1; D is undetermined. Germline CDR1 SGHNT, CDR2 YYREEE (reference sequence). The ends were cut back, 4 bases at V and 9 bases at J, with 16 bases in the middle. The CDR3 runs to 13 residues. As DNA, the CDR3 is TGTGCCAGCAGCCGCGAGGGTCGTCCTAAAGCTTTCTTT. Encoded protein: CASSREGRPKAFF.

This clone was seen only a few times. The V call is TRBV30, the J call TRBJ2-1, with TRBD2 as a possible D gene (6 bases). CDR3 length equals 15 residues. V lost 3 bases to trimming and J lost 5 bases, with 17 bases between them. The germline CDR1 and CDR2 sequences are GTSNPN and SVGIG (reference sequence). For the CDR3, the DNA is TGTGCCTGGAGGCCGGGACTTCCCCGGCACAATGAGCAGTTCTTC. Translated: CAWRPGLPRHNEQFF.